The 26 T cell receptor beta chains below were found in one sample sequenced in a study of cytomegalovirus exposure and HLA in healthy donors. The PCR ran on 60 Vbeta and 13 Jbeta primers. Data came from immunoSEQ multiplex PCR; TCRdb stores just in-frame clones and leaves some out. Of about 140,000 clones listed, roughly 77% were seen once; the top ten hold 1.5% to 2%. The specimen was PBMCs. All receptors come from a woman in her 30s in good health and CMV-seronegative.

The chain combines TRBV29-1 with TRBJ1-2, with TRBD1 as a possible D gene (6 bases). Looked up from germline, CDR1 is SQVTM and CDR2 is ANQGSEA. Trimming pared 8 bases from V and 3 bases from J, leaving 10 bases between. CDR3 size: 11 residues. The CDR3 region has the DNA TGCAGCCTAGGGGGGGACTATGGCTACACCTTC. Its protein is CSLGGDYGYTF.

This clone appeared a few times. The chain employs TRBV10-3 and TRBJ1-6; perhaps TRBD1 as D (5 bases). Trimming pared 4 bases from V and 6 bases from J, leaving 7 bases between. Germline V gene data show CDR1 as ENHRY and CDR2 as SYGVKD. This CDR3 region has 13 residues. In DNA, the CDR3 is TGTGCCATCAGTGGCACAGGTAATTCACCCCTCCACTTT. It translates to CAISGTGNSPLHF.

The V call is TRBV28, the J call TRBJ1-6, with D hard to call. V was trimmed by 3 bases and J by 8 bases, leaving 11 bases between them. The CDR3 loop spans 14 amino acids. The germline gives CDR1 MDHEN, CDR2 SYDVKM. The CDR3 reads CASSFEYPHSPLHF. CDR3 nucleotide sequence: TGTGCCAGCAGTTTCGAGTACCCCCATTCACCCCTCCACTTT.

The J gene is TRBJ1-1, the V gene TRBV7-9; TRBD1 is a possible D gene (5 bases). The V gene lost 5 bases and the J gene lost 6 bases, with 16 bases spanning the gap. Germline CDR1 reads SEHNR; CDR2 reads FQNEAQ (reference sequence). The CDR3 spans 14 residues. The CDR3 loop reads CASSPQGKLSEAFF. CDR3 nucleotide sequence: TGTGCCAGCAGCCCCCAGGGTAAGTTATCTGAAGCTTTCTTT.

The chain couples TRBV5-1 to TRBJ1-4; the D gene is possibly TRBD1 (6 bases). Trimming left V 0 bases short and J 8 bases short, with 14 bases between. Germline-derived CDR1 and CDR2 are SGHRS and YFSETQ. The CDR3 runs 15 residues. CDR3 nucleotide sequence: TGCGCCAGCAGCTTGGGGACAGACCAAGGGGAAAAACTGTTTTTT. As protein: CASSLGTDQGEKLFF.

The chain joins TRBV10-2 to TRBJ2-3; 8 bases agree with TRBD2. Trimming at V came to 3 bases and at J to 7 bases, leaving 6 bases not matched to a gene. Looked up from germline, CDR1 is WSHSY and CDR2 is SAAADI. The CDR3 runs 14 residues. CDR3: CASSEAGAGNTQYF. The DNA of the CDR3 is TGCGCCAGCAGTGAAGCGGGAGCGGGGAATACGCAGTATTTT.

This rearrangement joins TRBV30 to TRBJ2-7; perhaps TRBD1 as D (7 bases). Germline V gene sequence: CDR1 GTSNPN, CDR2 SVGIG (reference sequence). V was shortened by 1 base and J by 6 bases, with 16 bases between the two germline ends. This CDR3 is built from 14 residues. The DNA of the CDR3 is TGTGCCTGGAGTGCAGTGGAGGGGGCGGGCGAGCAGTACTTC. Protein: CAWSAVEGAGEQYF.

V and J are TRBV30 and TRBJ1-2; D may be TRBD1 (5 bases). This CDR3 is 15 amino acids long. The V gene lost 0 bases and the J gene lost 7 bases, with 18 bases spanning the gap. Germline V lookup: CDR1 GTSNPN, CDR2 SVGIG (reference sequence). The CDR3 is CAWSVYPGGGSGYTF. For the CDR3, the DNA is TGTGCCTGGAGTGTATACCCCGGGGGAGGAAGTGGCTACACCTTC.

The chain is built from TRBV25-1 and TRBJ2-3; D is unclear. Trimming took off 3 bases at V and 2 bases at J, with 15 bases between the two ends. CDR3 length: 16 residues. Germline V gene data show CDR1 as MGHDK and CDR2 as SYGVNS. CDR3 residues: CASSDHPWRDTDTQYF. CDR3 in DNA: TGTGCCAGCAGTGATCATCCCTGGAGAGACACAGATACGCAGTATTTT. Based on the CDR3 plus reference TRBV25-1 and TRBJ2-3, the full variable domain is EADIYQTPRYLVIGTGKKITLECSQTMGHDKMYWYQQDPGMELHLIHYSYGVNSTEKGDLSSESTVSRIRTEHFPLTLESARPSHTSQYLCASSDHPWRDTDTQYFGPGTRLTVL.

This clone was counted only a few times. DNA for the CDR3: TGTGCCAGCAGCCAAGAACCCTTGAGAACTAGCGGGGGGCCCACAGATACGCAGTATTTT. It encodes CASSQEPLRTSGGPTDTQYF. The rearrangement links TRBV4-2 to TRBJ2-3; TRBD2 aligns across 12 bases. With V trimmed by 0 bases and J by 2 bases, 12 bases remained unmatched. CDR1 and CDR2 (germline): LGHNA, YNFKEQ. The CDR3 is made up of 20 amino acids.

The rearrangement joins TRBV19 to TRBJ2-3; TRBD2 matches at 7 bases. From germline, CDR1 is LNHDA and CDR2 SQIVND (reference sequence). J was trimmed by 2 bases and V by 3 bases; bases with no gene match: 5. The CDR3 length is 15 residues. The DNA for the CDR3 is TGTGCCAGTAGTATCTCGGGAGGACTCACAGATACGCAGTATTTT. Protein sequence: CASSISGGLTDTQYF. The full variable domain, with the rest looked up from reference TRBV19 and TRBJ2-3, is DGGITQSPKYLFRKEGQNVTLSCEQNLNHDAMYWYRQDPGQGLRLIYYSQIVNDFQKGDIAEGYSVSREKKESFPLTVTSAQKNPTAFYLCASSISGGLTDTQYFGPGTRLTVL.

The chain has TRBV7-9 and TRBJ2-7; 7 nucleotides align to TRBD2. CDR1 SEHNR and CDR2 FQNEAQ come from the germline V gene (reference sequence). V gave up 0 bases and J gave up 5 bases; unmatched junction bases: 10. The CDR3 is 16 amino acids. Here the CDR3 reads CASSLAVAAGFDEQYF. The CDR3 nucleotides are TGTGCCAGCAGCTTAGCGGTAGCAGCGGGATTTGACGAGCAGTACTTC.

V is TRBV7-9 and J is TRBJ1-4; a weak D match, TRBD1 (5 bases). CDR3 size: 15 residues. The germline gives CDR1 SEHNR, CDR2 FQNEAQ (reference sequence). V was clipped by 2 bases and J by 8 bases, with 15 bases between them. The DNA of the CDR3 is TGTGCCAGCAGCTTATCGGAGGGGATCAAGGAAAAACTGTTTTTT. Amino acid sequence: CASSLSEGIKEKLFF.

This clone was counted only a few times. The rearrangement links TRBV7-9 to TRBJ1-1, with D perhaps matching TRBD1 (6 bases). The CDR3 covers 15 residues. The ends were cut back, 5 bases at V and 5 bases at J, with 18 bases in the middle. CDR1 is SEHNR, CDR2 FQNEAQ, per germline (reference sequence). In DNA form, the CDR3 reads TGTGCCAGCAGCCAGGGGACGGCTGCTGTGACTGAAGCTTTCTTT. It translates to CASSQGTAAVTEAFF.

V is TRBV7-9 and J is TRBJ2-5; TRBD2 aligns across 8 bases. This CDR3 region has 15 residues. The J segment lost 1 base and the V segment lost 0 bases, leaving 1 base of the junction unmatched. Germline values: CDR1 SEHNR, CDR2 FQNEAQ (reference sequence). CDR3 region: CASSLALAGQETQYF. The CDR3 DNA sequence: TGTGCCAGCAGCTTAGCGCTAGCGGGCCAAGAGACCCAGTACTTC.

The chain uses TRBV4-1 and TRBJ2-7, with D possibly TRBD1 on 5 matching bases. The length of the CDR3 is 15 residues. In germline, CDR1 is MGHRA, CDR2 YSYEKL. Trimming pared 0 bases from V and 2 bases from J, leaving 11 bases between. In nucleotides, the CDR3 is TGCGCCAGCAGCCAAGACTTACAGGCGACCTACGAGCAGTACGTC. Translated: CASSQDLQATYEQYV.

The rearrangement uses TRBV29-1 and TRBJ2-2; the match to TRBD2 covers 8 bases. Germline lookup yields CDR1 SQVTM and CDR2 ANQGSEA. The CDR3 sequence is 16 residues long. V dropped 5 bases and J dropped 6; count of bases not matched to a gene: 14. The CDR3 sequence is CSVYQGGGSGPGELFF. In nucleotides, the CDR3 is TGCAGCGTTTATCAGGGCGGGGGGAGTGGACCCGGGGAGCTGTTTTTT.

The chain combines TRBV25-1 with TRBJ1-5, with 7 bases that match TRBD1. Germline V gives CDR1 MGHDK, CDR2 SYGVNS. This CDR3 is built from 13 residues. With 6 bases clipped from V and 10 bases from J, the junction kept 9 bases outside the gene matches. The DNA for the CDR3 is TGTGCCAGCAGCCGGACAGGTGTGAGTCCCCAGCATTTT. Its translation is CASSRTGVSPQHF.

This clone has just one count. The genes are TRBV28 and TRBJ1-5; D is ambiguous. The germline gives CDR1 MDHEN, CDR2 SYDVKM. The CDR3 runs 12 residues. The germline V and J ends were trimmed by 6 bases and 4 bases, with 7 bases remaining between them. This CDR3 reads CASREGNQPQHF. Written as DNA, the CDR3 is TGTGCCAGCAGGGAGGGAAATCAGCCCCAGCATTTT.

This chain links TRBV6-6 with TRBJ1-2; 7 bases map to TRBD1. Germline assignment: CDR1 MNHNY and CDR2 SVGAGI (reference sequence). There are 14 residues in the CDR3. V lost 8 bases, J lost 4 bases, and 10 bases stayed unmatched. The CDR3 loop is CASGRGQPLYGYTF. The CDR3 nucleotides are TGTGCCAGCGGACGGGGACAGCCTCTCTATGGCTACACCTTC.

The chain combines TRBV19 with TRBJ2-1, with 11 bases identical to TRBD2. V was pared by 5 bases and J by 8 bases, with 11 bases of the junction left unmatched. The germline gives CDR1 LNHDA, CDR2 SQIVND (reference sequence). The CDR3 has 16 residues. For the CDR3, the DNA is TGTGCCAGTAGTCGGACCCGTAGCGGGGGGGCCCATGAGCAGTTCTTC. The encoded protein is CASSRTRSGGAHEQFF.

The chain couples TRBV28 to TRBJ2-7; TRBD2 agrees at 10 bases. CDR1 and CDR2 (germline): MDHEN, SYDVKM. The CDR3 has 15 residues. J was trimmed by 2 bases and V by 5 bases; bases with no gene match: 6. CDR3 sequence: CASSPRTSGPYEQYF. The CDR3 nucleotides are TGTGCCAGCAGTCCCCGGACTAGCGGACCCTACGAGCAGTACTTC.

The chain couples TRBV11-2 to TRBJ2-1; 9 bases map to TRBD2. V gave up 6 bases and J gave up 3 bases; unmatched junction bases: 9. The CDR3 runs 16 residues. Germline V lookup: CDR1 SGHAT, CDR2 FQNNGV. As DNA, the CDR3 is TGTGCCAGCAGACAGCGGGGGGCCGGGGGCTACAATGAGCAGTTCTTC. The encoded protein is CASRQRGAGGYNEQFF.

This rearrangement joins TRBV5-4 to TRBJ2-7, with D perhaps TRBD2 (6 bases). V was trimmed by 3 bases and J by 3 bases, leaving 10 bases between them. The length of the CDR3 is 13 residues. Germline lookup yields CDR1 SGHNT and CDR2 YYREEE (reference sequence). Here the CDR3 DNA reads TGTGCCAGCAGCTCTCGGGGGAGCTACGAGCAGTACTTC. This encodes CASSSRGSYEQYF.

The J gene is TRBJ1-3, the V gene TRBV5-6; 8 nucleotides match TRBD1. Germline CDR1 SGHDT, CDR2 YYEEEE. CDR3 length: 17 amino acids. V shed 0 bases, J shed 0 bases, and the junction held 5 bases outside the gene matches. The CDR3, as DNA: TGTGCCAGCAGCTTGGATCAGACAGGGGCCTCTGGAAACACCATATATTTT. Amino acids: CASSLDQTGASGNTIYF.

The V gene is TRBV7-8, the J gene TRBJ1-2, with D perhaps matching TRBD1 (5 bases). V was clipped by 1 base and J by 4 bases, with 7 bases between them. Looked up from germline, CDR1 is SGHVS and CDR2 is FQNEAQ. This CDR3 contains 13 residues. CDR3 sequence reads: CASSLGQSYGYTF. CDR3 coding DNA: TGTGCCAGCAGCTTAGGACAGAGCTATGGCTACACCTTC.